This T cell receptor (beta chain) was observed in a study of long-term antiretroviral therapy in people with HIV. Losses at the gene ends were 2 bases for V and 2 bases for J; bases not matched to a gene: 7. Germline V CDR1 and CDR2: MNHEY, SMNVEV (reference sequence). The CDR3 is made up of 17 amino acids. Details on this clone: The antigen remains unidentified.

Overall study results and limits: Pre-ART expanded TRB clones stayed dominant throughout, though often decreasing after ART. The ART regimens used between about 2004 and 2017 may be less effective than current ones.

At survey level, the immunoSEQ assay was run in its v3.0 version. Sequenced by immunoSEQ multiplex PCR; TCRdb stores in-frame clones only, minus some. The table lists about 25,000 clones, roughly three quarters of them singletons. This sequence originates from a woman in her thirties or forties with HIV. This chain links TRBV27 with TRBJ2-2; the match to TRBD1 covers 8 bases. The sequenced sample was unsorted PBMCs, obtained 1.1 years before starting antiretroviral therapy. CDR3 region: CASSLQGAVFNTGELFF. CDR3 nucleotide sequence: TGTGCCAGCAGTTTACAGGGGGCTGTTTTCAACACCGGGGAGCTGTTTTTT.